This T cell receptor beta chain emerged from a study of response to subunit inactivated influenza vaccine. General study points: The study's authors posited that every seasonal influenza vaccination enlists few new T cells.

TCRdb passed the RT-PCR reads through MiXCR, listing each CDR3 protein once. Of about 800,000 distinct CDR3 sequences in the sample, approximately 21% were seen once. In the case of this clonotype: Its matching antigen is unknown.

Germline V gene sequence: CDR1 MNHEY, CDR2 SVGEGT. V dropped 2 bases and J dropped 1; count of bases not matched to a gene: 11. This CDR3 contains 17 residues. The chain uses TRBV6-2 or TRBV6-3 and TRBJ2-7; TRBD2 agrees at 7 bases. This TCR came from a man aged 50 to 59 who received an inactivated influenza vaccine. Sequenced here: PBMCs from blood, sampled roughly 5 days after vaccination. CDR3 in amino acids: CASSYRPAAGYSYEQYF. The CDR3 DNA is TGTGCCAGCAGTTACCGACCAGCAGCGGGGTATTCCTACGAGCAGTACTTC.